The sequence of this T cell receptor beta chain was determined in a study of cytomegalovirus exposure and HLA in healthy donors (dated 2017 in TCRdb). Describing the broader study: In an earlier analysis of 450 to 750 of the donors, approximately 260 Gb of sequence data and 117 million unique TCR beta sequences from about 190 million T cells were reported. An early release that covered some 630 HLA-typed donors contained 300 to 350 gigabases of sequencing data and 65 million to 100 million unique TCR sequences. Among the roughly 430 genotyped donors, 81% belonged to the genetic ancestry cluster associated with self-reported Caucasian donors. The aim of the study was to test whether cataloging public T cell receptors could identify signatures of past pathogen exposure. Using immunosequencing, the study profiled T cell repertoires from 550 to 750 subjects and related those repertoires to cytomegalovirus serostatus. A later analysis re-examined previously published TCR beta repertoires from several hundred donors and added high-resolution HLA genotyping to investigate patterns of TCR occurrence. To predict cytomegalovirus infection status, the study combined high-throughput TCR immunosequencing, statistical association of individual TCRs with disease status, and machine learning. Across around 400 genotyped donors of the cohort, an average of about 250,000 unique TCR beta nucleotide sequences per donor were sequenced, and roughly 18% of those sequences were non-productive. Because of strong linkage in the cohort, four or five DR-DQ haplotypes were treated as single units for association and clustering. In the later analysis, no new phenotypic data were used to find candidate immune exposures; instead, reliance was placed on TCR beta sequences and their occurrence across donors. Besides the first cohort of around 670 subjects, a separate validation cohort made up of 120 different subjects was used. A later genetic analysis used genome-wide SNP genotypes for about three fifths of the 666 donors, treating that subset as a discovery cohort. In an earlier analysis of 587 of the donors, high-throughput TCR beta sequencing was used to judge whether each TCR beta V gene segment behaved as functional or pseudogenic. The number of typed donors differed by locus: about 620-640 for A, B, C, DRB1 and DQB1; about 520 for DQA1; over 600 for DPA1; and roughly 470 for DPB1. Donor age, sex, ethnicity and CMV serostatus were compiled together with the repertoire data. All discovery cohort repertoires had been generated on a single sequencing platform. Both class I and class II loci were covered by HLA typing, at four-digit resolution. The paper's findings and limits, for the study overall: The study gave a list of over 150 TCR beta chains associated with cytomegalovirus. Because some donors lacked HLA typing at each locus, the association tests relied only on the typed subset. In a later analysis, TCR association rates were found to vary across HLA loci, with the most associated TCRs seen for DRB1 alleles and the fewest for HLA-C alleles. In a later analysis, most CMV-associated TCR beta chains were found to appear HLA-restricted, with HLA associations seemingly driven largely by CMV exposure. According to the authors, the approach could potentially be generalized to other disease states and immunological phenotypes. Most TCR sequences were observed very rarely across donors, whereas some public TCRs were present in many individuals. An association between a missense DCLRE1C variant and V-gene and J-gene trimming of TCR beta chains was found in a later genetic analysis and replicated in an independent cohort. According to a later genetic analysis, donors in an Asian-associated ancestry cluster had fewer N-insertions in productive TCRs than the approximately 630-donor mean. In vitro tests confirmed that three of the cytomegalovirus-associated TCR beta chains recognize cytomegalovirus antigens. Immune exposure information for the cohort was limited to CMV serostatus. In both the original and validation cohorts, the classifier was reported to diagnose cytomegalovirus status with high specificity and sensitivity. A further reported finding was that TCR beta sequences accurately predicted the HLA-A and HLA-B alleles for most subjects in the first cohort. A later analysis associated some 17,000 TCR beta sequences with specific HLA alleles at a false discovery rate of 0.05. Assigning TCR associations to individual alleles was difficult when HLA alleles, especially DR and DQ, strongly co-occurred. Because counts were too low, roughly 18 rarely observed V segments, including chromosome 9 orphons, were left out of the earlier analysis of several hundred of the donors. Linkage disequilibrium might explain the correlated functional status among segregating V segments, but an unknown experimental factor could not be ruled out. The cohort was sequenced for TCR beta chains only, and without alpha or paired-chain data the features that could be detected were limited. In an earlier analysis of about 600 of the donors, most TCR beta V segments appeared in productive rearrangements about 87% or about 30% of the time, broadly matching IMGT annotations. Sequencing depth was assumed to be roughly uniform across donors in the presence/absence analyses, though that assumption may not hold. In a later analysis, HLA-associated TCR beta chains were found to be more clonally expanded and to have lower generation probabilities than equally common non-associated chains. In a later analysis, several top co-occurrence clusters were reported to appear linked to parvovirus B19, influenza, CMV and Epstein-Barr virus. A cluster of highly shared sequence variants was judged likely to represent a technical artifact of the sequencing pipeline.

The cohort consisted of 666 healthy bone marrow donors. All cohort members were sampled while nominally healthy, although unrecorded immune exposures were likely present. The donor tested CMV seronegative and was one of the 352 seronegative cohort members. A peripheral blood sample was provided by each donor, and peripheral blood mononuclear cells were used for TCR beta sequencing. The Qiagen DNeasy Blood Extraction Kit was used to extract genomic DNA from the blood cell samples. Library generation was performed with the immunoSEQ multiplex PCR assay. The multiplex PCR relied on a mix of 60 forward primers for TCR Vbeta segments and 13 reverse primers for TCR Jbeta segments. A multiplex PCR assay on genomic DNA amplified the CDR3 region of rearranged TCR beta genes. On the Illumina HiSeq System, the amplified TCR beta libraries were sequenced as 87-base-pair reads. In the paper's pipeline: In a later analysis, roughly 80 million unique TCR beta chains were counted across the 500 to 850 repertoires, and roughly 11 million of these chains were shared by at least two donors. Raw reads were error-corrected and collapsed into unique sequences with a nearest-neighbor algorithm that merged closely related sequences to remove PCR and sequencing errors. CDR3 sequences were aligned to IMGT reference sequences to assign V, D and J gene segments. For a sequence to be retained, at least a six-nucleotide match to both a V gene segment and a J gene segment was required. Rearrangements were classified as productive when the CDR3 lacked stop codons and remained in frame with V and J, and all other rearrangements were classified as non-productive. CDR3 was defined according to IMGT convention as the region running from the second conserved V-encoded cysteine to the conserved J-encoded phenylalanine. The earlier analysis of 587 of the donors excluded sequences that lacked an unambiguous match to a single V gene segment. An earlier analysis of about 590 of the donors classified V segments as functional when productive rearrangements were above 56.7% and as segregating when the standard deviation between donors was above 5%. A statistical classification framework was built for diagnosing cytomegalovirus status from the catalog of TCR beta chain sequences. In a later analysis, V and J genes were assigned by comparing TCR nucleotide sequences against IMGT/GENE-DB human TR gene sequences. Using the TCRdist pipeline, a later analysis assigned CDR3 sequences along with most-parsimonious VDJ recombination scenarios. In a later analysis, each TCR beta chain was defined by its CDR3 amino acid sequence together with its V-gene family, and reads without a unique V-gene family were excluded. A later analysis removed several hundred highly shared, low-generation-probability nucleotide sequences to deal with suspected cross-contamination and a sequencing artifact. A later analysis calculated a clonal expansion index for each public chain from normalized within-repertoire ranks of inferred template counts. In a later analysis, generation probabilities were computed with a VDJ recombination model fitted to out-of-frame rearrangements, and the resulting probabilities were checked against IGoR. In a later analysis, hypergeometric tests were used to score TCR-TCR, TCR-HLA and TCR-CMV co-occurrence, with a repertoire-size bias correction applied to TCR pairs. In a later analysis, false discovery rates were estimated by permuting HLA or CMV assignments 20 times. A later analysis grouped co-occurring TCRs with DBSCAN, adding TCRdist sequence similarity when clustering within HLA-allele-positive subsets. For co-occurrence clustering, repertoires with fewer than 30,000 or more than 120,000 public chains were excluded, along with roughly five repertoires with anomalous nucleotide sharing. TCRdb retrieved this table from immuneACCESS and kept in-frame rearrangements only. Not all clones are present; in checked studies, unresolved V genes account for under half, and no reason is known for the remainder. V and J calls and clone size are as listed in that table; D and trimming were resolved from the DNA. Recorded for this sample are around 99,000 clones; more than 70% of them occurred a single time. 7% to 8% of the sample lies in the top ten.

Turning to this clone: Its antigen is currently not known. No much larger clone is present one base from it, and per-base qualities are unavailable.

The receptor's source is a man aged 25-45 years in good health and CMV-seronegative. The source material was PBMCs.

DNA sequence: TGTGCCATCAGTGACCCGTGGAGTGGTGGCTCCTACGAGCAGTACTTC. The resulting protein is CAISDPWSGGSYEQYF. The rearranged segments are TRBV10-3 and TRBJ2-7; no confident D gene assignment can be made. V is reduced by 3 bases and J by 0 bases, leaving a spacing of 15 bases between them. The cysteine opens and the phenylalanine closes a CDR3 of 16 amino acids. Solely the CDR3 DNA is kept, with 48 bases framed from the first base. The germline V gene encodes CDR1 ENHRY and CDR2 SYGVKD.